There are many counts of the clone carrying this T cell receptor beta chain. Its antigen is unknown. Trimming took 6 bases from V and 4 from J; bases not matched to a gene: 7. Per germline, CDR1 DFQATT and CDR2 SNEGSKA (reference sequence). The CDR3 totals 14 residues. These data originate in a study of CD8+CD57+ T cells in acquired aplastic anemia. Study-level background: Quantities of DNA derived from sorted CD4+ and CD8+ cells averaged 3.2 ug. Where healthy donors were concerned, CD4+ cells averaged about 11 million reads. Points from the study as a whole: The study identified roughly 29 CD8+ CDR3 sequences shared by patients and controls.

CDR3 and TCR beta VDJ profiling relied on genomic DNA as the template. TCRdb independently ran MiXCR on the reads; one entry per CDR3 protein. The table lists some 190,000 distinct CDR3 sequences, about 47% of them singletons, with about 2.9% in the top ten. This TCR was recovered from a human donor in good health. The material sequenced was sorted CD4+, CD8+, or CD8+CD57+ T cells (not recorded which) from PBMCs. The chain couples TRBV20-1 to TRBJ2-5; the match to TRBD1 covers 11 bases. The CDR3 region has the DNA TGCAGTGCCCTTAAGGGACAGGGGGGAGAGACCCAGTACTTC. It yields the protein CSALKGQGGETQYF.